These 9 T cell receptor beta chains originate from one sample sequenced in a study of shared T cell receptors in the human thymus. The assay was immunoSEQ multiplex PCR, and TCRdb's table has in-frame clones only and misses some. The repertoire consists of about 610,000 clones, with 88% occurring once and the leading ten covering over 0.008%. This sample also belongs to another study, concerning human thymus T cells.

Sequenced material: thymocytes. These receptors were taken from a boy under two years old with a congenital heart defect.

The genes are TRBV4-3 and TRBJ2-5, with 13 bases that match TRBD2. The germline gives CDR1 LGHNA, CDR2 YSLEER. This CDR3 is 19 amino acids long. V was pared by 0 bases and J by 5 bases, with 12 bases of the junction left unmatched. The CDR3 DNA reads TGCGCCAGCAGCCAAGAGAAAGGGACTAGCGGGATGGCGGGGGAGACCCAGTACTTC. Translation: CASSQEKGTSGMAGETQYF.

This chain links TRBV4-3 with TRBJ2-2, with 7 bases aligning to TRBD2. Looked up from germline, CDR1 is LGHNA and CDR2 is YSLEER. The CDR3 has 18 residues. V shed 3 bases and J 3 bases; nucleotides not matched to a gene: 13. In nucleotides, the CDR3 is TGCGCCAGCAGCCAGGGGGAGGGGCTAGCGAAATACACCGGGGAGCTGTTTTTT. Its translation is CASSQGEGLAKYTGELFF.

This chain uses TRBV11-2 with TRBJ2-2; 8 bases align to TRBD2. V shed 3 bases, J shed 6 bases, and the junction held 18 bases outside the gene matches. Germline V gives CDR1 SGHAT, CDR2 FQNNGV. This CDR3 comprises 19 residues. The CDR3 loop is CASSFPKRGKRLVAGELFF. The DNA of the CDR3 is TGTGCCAGCAGCTTCCCTAAGCGGGGGAAAAGGTTGGTGGCCGGGGAGCTGTTTTTT.

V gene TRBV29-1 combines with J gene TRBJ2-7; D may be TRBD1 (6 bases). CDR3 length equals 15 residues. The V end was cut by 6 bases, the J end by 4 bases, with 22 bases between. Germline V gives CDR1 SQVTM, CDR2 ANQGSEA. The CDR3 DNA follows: TGCAGCGTGCCCTCAGGGGAAGGGCGGAGGTACGAGCAGTACTTC. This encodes CSVPSGEGRRYEQYF.

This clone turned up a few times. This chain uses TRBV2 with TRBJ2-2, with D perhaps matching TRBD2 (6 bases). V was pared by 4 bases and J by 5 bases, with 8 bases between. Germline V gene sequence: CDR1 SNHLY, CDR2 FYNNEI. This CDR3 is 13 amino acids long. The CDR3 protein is CASSGLVTGELFF. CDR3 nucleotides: TGTGCCAGCAGTGGACTAGTTACCGGGGAGCTGTTTTTT.

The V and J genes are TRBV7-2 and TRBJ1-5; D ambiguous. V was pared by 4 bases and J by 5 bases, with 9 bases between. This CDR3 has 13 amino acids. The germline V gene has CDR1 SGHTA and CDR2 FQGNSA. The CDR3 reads CASSSRMDQPQHF. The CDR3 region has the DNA TGTGCCAGCAGCTCGAGGATGGATCAGCCCCAGCATTTT.

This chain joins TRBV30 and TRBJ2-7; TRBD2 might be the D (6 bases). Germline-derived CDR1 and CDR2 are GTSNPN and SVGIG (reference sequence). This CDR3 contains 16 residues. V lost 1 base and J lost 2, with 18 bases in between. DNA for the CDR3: TGTGCCTGGAGTGCATCCCGGGGCGGGGTCCCCTACGAGCAGTACTTC. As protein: CAWSASRGGVPYEQYF.

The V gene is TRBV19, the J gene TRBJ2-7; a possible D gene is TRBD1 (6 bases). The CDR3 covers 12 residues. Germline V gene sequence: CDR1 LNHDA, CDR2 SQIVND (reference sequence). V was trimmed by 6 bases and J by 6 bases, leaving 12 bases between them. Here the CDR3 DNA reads TGTGCCAGTAGACAGGGTAACGGCGAGCAGTACTTC. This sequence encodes CASRQGNGEQYF.

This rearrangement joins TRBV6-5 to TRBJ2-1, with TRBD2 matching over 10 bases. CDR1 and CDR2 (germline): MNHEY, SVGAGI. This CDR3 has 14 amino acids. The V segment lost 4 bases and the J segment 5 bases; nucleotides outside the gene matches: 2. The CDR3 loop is CASSWTSGNNEQFF. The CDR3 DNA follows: TGTGCCAGCAGTTGGACTAGCGGTAACAATGAGCAGTTCTTC.